The 2 T cell receptor beta chains listed next were all sequenced from one sample in a study of blood T cell repertoires in COVID-19. Measured with immunoSEQ multiplex PCR; TCRdb has only the in-frame clones, and not every one. The sample lists 230,000 or so clones; 88% were seen once. Sequencing used PBMCs or T cells enriched from blood (not recorded which). These receptor sequences come from a woman aged 45-60 years with acute COVID-19.

This chain links TRBV5-1 with TRBJ2-1, with 8 nucleotides matching TRBD1. The CDR3 is 14 amino acids. Trimming cost V 3 bases and J 10 bases; bases outside gene matches: 9. Germline CDR1 SGHRS, CDR2 YFSETQ. CDR3 coding DNA: TGCGCCAGCAGCTCCCAGGACTGGGACAGGGAGCAGTTCTTC. Its translation is CASSSQDWDREQFF.

This clone was picked up one time. The chain recombines TRBV5-6 with TRBJ1-2; maybe TRBD1 (6 bases). Germline V gives CDR1 SGHDT, CDR2 YYEEEE. CDR3 length: 16 amino acids. Trimming stripped 4 bases from V and 0 bases from J, with 16 bases between. CDR3 sequence reads: CASSTEYREANYGYTF. The DNA for the CDR3 is TGTGCCAGCAGCACTGAGTACAGGGAAGCTAACTATGGCTACACCTTC.